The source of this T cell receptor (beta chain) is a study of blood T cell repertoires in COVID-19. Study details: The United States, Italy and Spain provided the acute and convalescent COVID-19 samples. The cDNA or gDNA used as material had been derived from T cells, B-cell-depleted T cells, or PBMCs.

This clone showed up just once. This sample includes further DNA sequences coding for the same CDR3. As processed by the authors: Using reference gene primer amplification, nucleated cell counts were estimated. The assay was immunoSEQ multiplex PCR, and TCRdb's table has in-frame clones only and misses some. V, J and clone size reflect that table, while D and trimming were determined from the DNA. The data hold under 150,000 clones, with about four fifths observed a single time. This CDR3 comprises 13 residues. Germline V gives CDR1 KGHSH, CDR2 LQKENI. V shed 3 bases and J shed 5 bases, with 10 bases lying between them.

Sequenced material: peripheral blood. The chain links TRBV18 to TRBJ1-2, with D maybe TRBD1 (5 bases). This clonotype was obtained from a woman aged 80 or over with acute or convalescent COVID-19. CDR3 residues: CASSPGGAYGYTF. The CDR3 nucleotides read TGTGCCAGCTCACCTGGTGGGGCTTATGGCTACACCTTC.